This T cell receptor (beta chain) was identified during a study of vaccination and CD4 T cells after COVID-19. For the study at large: Convalescent donors totaled six males and four females, including two who were Hispanic. The cells in question were stimulated using overlapping spike peptides derived from SARS-CoV-2, HCoV-NL63, HCoV-OC43 and HCoV-229E.

The V end was cut by 5 bases, the J end by 4 bases, with 4 bases between. Germline CDR1 MNHNS, CDR2 SASEGT. This CDR3 is built from 11 residues. Stated time point: late sampling 161 to 241 days after vaccination in three convalescent patients. Treatment meaning: 10-day PBMC culture with coronavirus spike peptide pools or control peptides (ViraFEST assay). With the Oncomine TCR Beta short-read assay, DNA from cultured CD4+ T cells was sequenced. Cultured CD4+ T cells yielded the extracted genomic DNA. TCRdb re-analysed the PCR reads in MiXCR, keeping a single row per CDR3 protein. The table has 25,000 or so distinct CDR3 sequences, roughly 38% seen once. In the case of this clonotype: The antigen remains unidentified.

Study findings and constraints: Counts of SARS-CoV-2-reactive clonotypes had a median that went from approximately 21 to 40, a nonsignificant change.

The chain links TRBV6-1 to TRBJ2-3, with D unclear. The source was CD4+ T cells from blood, cultured in vitro, collected about 7 months after SARS-CoV-2 vaccination. The TCR comes from a human donor who had recovered from COVID-19. The CDR3 DNA follows: TGTGCCAGCAGTCGGGCAGATACGCAGTATTTT. Its translation: CASSRADTQYF.